This TCR beta chain was sequenced during a study of blood T cell repertoires in COVID-19. This clone was detected once. Original methodology: Amplification of reference gene primers was used by the study to estimate nucleated cell counts. The assay was immunoSEQ multiplex PCR, and TCRdb's table has in-frame clones only and misses some. V, J and clone size reflect that table, while D and trimming were determined from the DNA. The sample consists of a few hundred thousand clones, over 75% of them appearing once. J gave up 2 bases and V 3 bases, and 3 bases lay outside the gene matches. CDR1 and CDR2 from the germline V gene are LGHNA and YSLEER. This CDR3 contains 15 residues.

This chain connects TRBV4-3 to TRBJ2-3; 9 bases are a match to TRBD2. The specimen was peripheral blood. The source is a man aged 18 to 29 with active or convalescent COVID-19. The CDR3 DNA reads as TGCGCCAGCAGCCAGAGCGGGGGGCCCACAGATACGCAGTATTTT. Encoded protein: CASSQSGGPTDTQYF.